This record looks at one T cell receptor (beta chain) sequence and its context. This CDR3 has 13 amino acids. V lost 0 bases to trimming and J lost 6 bases, with 6 bases between them. Germline CDR1 and CDR2: LGHNA and YNFKEQ. The data stem from a study of blood T cell repertoires in COVID-19. Libraries were prepared by immunoSEQ multiplex PCR; TCRdb keeps only in-frame clonotypes and omits some of them. Seen here are 110,000 or so clones, over 75% observed once, and the top ten hold roughly 8.4%. This rearrangement joins TRBV4-2 to TRBJ2-1; D is unresolved. The sequence was obtained from a woman in her 70s who had recovered from COVID-19. Sequencing was carried out using peripheral blood. Written as DNA, the CDR3 is TGTGCCAGCAGCCAAGATCTCTCCAATGAGCAGTTCTTC. The encoded protein is CASSQDLSNEQFF.